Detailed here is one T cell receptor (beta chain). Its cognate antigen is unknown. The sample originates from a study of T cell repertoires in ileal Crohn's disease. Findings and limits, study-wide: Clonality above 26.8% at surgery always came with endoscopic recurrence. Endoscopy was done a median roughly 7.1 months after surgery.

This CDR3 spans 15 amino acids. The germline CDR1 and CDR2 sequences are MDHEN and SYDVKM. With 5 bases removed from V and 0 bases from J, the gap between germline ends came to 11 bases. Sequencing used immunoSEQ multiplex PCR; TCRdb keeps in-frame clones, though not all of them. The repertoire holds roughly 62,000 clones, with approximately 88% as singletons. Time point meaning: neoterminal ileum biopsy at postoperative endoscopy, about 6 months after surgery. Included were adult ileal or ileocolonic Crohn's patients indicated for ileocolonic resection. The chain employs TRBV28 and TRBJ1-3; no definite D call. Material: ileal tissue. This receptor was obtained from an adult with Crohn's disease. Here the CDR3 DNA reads TGTGCCAGCAGTCCTCAGGCAGTCTCTGGAAACACCATATATTTT. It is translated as CASSPQAVSGNTIYF. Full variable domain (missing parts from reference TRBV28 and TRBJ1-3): DVKVTQSSRYLVKRTGEKVFLECVQDMDHENMFWYRQDPGLGLRLIYFSYDVKMKEKGDIPEGYSVSREKKERFSLILESASTNQTSMYLCASSPQAVSGNTIYFGEGSWLTVV.